This TCR beta chain derives from a study of shared T cell receptors in the human thymus. The method was immunoSEQ multiplex PCR; TCRdb's version includes in-frame clones alone and lacks a portion of them. The sample lists 700,000 or so clones, approximately 85% occurring once. Germline V gives CDR1 MNHEY, CDR2 SVGAGI. The CDR3 is 15 residues long. Between the trimmed V and J ends, which lost 4 bases and 0 bases, there was a span of 10 bases. This sample also appeared in a second study, on human thymus T cells. This second report adds: Resections removed during corrective heart surgery provided the thymus tissue used. Highly overlapping thymic repertoires among unrelated individuals were reported in related research.

The rearrangement joins TRBV6-5 to TRBJ1-3; the D is unclear. The sequence was collected from a girl less than two years old with a congenital heart defect. Specimen: thymocytes. CDR3 in DNA: TGTGCCAGCAGTTGTGTCAGGTCCTCTGGAAACACCATATATTTT. Translation gives CASSCVRSSGNTIYF.